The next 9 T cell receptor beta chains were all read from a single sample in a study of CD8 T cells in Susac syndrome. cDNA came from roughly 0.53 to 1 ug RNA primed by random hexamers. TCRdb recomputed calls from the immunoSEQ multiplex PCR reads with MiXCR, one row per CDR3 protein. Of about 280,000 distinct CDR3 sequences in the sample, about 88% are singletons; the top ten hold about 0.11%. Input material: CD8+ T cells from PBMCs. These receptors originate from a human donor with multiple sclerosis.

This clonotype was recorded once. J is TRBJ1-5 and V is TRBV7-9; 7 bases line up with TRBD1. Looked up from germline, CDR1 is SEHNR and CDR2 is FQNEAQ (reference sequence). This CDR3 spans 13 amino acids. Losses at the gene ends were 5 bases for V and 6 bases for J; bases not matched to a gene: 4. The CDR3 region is CASSRQGGQPQHF. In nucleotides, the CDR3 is TGTGCCAGCAGCCGACAGGGAGGTCAGCCCCAGCATTTT.

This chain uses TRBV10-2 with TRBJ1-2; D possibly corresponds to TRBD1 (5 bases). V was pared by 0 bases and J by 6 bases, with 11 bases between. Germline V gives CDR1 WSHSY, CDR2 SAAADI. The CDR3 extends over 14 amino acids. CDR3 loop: CASSESIAGHGYTF. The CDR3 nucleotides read TGCGCCAGCAGTGAGTCGATAGCAGGGCATGGCTACACCTTC.

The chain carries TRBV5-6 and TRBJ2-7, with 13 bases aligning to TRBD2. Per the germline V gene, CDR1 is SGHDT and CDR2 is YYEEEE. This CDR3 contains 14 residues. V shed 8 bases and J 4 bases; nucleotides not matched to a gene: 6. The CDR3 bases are TGTGCCAGTACGGGACTAGCGGGACTTTACGAGCAGTACTTC. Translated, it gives CASTGLAGLYEQYF.

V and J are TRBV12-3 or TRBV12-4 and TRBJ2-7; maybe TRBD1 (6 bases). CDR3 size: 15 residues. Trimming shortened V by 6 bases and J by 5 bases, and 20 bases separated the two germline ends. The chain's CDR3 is CASSFEQGPLDEQYF. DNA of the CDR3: TGTGCCAGCAGCTTCGAGCAGGGGCCTTTGGACGAGCAGTACTTC.

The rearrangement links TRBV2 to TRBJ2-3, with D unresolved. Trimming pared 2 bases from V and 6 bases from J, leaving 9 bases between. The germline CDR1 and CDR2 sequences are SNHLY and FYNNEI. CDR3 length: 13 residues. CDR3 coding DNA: TGTGCCAGCAGTGAAAGGTCCGGGGATACGCAGTATTTT. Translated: CASSERSGDTQYF.

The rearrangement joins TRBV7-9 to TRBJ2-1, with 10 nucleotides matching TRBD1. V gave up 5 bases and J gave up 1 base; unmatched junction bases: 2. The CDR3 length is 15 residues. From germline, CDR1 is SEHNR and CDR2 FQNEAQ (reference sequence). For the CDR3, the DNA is TGTGCCAGCAGCCGGGACAGGGGTTCCTACAATGAGCAGTTCTTC. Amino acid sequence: CASSRDRGSYNEQFF.

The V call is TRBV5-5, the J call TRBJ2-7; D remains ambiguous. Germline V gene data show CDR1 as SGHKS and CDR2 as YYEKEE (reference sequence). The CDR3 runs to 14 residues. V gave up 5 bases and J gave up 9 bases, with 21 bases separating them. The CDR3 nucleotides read TGTGCCAGCAGTCTCATACGACGTGGGGTAAGGCAGTACTTC. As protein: CASSLIRRGVRQYF.

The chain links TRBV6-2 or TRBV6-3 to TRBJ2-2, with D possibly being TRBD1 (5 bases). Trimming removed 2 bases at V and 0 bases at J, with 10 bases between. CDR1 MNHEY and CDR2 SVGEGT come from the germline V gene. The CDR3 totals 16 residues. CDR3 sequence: CASSYPLGANTGELFF. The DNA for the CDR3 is TGTGCCAGCAGTTACCCTCTAGGGGCGAACACCGGGGAGCTGTTTTTT.

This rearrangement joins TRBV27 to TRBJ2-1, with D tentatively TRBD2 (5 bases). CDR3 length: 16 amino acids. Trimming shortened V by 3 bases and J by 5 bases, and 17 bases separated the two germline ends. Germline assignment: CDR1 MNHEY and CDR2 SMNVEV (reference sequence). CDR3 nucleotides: TGTGCCAGCAGTTTGGCCTGGGAGTCCTTGAACAATGAGCAGTTCTTC. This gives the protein CASSLAWESLNNEQFF.